Detailed here is one T cell receptor beta chain. Its antigen remains unidentified. Sequencing was performed with immunoSEQ multiplex PCR; in TCRdb, only in-frame clones are kept and a portion is missing. The table records around 84,000 clones, roughly 85% of them present only once. This record comes from a study of T cell responses to AZD1222 COVID-19 vaccine. Notes on the study in general: Repertoires were collected only later (after the peak T cell response had occurred). Clonal diversity may have been underestimated in mostly white British donors.

This sequence was found in an adult who received the AZD1222 COVID-19 vaccine. Sample: peripheral blood, taken 28 days after the second AZD1222 dose.

In DNA, the CDR3 is TGCAGCGTTGAGGGGTTCCCCCACAATGAGCAGTTCTTC. Its protein product is CSVEGFPHNEQFF. V usage is TRBV29-1 and J usage is TRBJ2-1; D uncertain. Germline V gene data show CDR1 as SQVTM and CDR2 as ANQGSEA. This CDR3 contains 13 residues. V lost 3 bases and J lost 5, with 11 bases in between.